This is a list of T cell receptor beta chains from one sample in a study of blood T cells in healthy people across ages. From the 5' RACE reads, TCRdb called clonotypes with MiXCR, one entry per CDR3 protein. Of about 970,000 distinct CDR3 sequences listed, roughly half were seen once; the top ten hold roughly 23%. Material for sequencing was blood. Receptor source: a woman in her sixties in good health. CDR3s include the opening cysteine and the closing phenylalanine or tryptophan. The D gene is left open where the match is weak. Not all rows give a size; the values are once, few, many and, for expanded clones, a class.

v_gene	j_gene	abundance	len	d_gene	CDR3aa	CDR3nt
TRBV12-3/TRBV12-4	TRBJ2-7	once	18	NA	CASIEPELRATVMGEQYF	TGTGCCAGCATTGAGCCAGAGTTGAGGGCCACCGTGATGGGGGAGCAGTACTTC
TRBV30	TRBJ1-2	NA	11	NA	CASPRGAGYTF	TGTGCCTCCCCACGAGGCGCTGGCTACACCTTC
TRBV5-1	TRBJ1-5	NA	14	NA	CASYRVADNQPQHF	TGCGCCAGTTACCGCGTTGCGGACAATCAGCCCCAGCATTTT
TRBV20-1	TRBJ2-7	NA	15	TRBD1	CSAQSTGQATYEQYF	TGCAGTGCGCAATCCACGGGACAGGCCACCTACGAGCAGTACTTC
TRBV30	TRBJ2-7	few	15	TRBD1	CAWRRIVDRSYEQYF	TGTGCCTGGAGGCGAATAGTGGACAGGTCCTACGAGCAGTACTTC
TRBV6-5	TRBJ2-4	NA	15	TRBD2	CASTQGTSANNEQYF	TGTGCCAGCACTCAAGGGACTAGCGCGAACAATGAGCAGTACTTC
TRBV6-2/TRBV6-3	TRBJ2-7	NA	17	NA	CASSYGGSGLSNYEQYF	TGTGCCAGCAGTTACGGGGGGTCGGGTCTTTCCAACTACGAGCAGTACTTC
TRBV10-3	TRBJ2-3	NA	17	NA	CAISGRGGPGYGDTQYF	TGTGCCATCAGTGGTAGAGGGGGGCCCGGTTATGGCGATACGCAGTATTTT
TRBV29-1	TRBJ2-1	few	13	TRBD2	CSVGTSGSDEQFF	TGCAGCGTCGGGACTAGCGGGAGTGATGAGCAGTTCTTC
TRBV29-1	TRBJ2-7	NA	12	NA	CSVAKSAHEQYF	TGCAGCGTTGCCAAATCGGCCCACGAGCAGTACTTC
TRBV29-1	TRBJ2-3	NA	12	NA	CSGRGSADTQYF	TGCAGCGGACGTGGGAGCGCAGATACGCAGTATTTT
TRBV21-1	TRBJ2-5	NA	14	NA	CASTGDRGWNEQYF	TGTGCCAGCACCGGGGACAGGGGTTGGAATGAGCAGTACTTC
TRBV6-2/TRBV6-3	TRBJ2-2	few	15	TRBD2	CASRGSGTNTGELFF	TGTGCCAGCAGAGGTAGCGGGACGAACACCGGGGAGCTGTTTTTT
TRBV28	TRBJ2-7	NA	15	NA	CASSPPLPDRYEQYF	TGTGCCAGCAGTCCTCCTCTCCCAGACCGATACGAGCAGTACTTC
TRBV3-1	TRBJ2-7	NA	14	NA	CVSSPGTGGYEQYF	TGTGTCAGCAGTCCTGGGACCGGAGGTTACGAGCAGTACTTC